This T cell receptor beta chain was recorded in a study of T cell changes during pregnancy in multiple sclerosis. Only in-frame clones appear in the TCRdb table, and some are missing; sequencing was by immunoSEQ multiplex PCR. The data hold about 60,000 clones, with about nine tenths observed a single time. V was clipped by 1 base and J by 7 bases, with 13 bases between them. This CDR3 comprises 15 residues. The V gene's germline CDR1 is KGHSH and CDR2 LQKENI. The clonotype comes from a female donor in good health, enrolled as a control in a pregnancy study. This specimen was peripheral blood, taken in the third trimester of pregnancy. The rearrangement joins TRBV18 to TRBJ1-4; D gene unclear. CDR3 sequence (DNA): TGTGCCAGCTCACCACGGGAGGGTACGGCTGAAAAACTGTTTTTT. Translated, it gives CASSPREGTAEKLFF. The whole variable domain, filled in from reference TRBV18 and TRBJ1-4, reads NAGVMQNPRHLVRRRGQEARLRCSPMKGHSHVYWYRQLPEEGLKFMVYLQKENIIDESGMPKERFSAEFPKEGPSILRIQQVVRGDSAAYFCASSPREGTAEKLFFGSGTQLSVL.